Shown below are 20 T cell receptor beta chains from a single sample sequenced in a study of cytomegalovirus exposure and HLA in healthy donors. The PCR contained 60 Vbeta and 13 Jbeta primers. This table comes from immunoSEQ multiplex PCR, and its TCRdb copy is limited to in-frame clones, with some not included. The sample includes around 170,000 clones, over 80% of them seen just once. Sequenced material: PBMCs. Receptor source: a man aged 35 to 55 in good health and CMV-seropositive.

This chain links TRBV7-9 with TRBJ2-7, with D maybe TRBD2 (5 bases). Per the germline V gene, CDR1 is SEHNR and CDR2 is FQNEAQ (reference sequence). CDR3 length: 14 residues. V lost 7 bases, J lost 2 bases, and 15 bases lay in between. Here the CDR3 DNA reads TGTGCCAGCAAAGGGAGAGGACCCCCCTACGAGCAGTACTTC. As protein: CASKGRGPPYEQYF.

The chain uses TRBV27 and TRBJ1-1; perhaps TRBD1 as D (6 bases). CDR1 is MNHEY, CDR2 SMNVEV, per germline (reference sequence). With 11 bases removed from V and 4 bases from J, the gap between germline ends came to 17 bases. The CDR3 is 13 amino acids. This chain's CDR3 is CAWGQGESTEAFF. As DNA, the CDR3 is TGTGCCTGGGGGCAGGGCGAGAGCACTGAAGCTTTCTTT.

The gene calls are TRBV27 and TRBJ2-7; D gene unclear. There are 13 residues in the CDR3. V lost 10 bases and J 2 bases, leaving 15 bases between the germline ends. Germline lookup yields CDR1 MNHEY and CDR2 SMNVEV (reference sequence). CDR3 sequence reads: CATRPAATYEQYF. The CDR3 DNA reads TGTGCCACCCGCCCTGCGGCCACCTACGAGCAGTACTTC.

The genes are TRBV28 and TRBJ2-7; maybe TRBD1 (5 bases). The length of the CDR3 is 16 residues. Per germline, CDR1 MDHEN and CDR2 SYDVKM. Deletions cut 3 bases from V and 2 bases from J, with 17 bases between. The CDR3 loop reads CASSFDPLRATYEQYF. The DNA of the CDR3 is TGTGCCAGCAGTTTTGACCCCCTCAGGGCCACCTACGAGCAGTACTTC.

This chain links TRBV6-5 with TRBJ1-1; D uncertain. CDR3 length: 13 amino acids. Trimming removed 3 bases from V and 1 base from J, with 6 bases in between. Germline assignment: CDR1 MNHEY and CDR2 SVGAGI. The CDR3 DNA reads TGTGCCAGCAGTTATTTAAAGAACACTGAAGCTTTCTTT. Translation gives CASSYLKNTEAFF.

This chain connects TRBV7-3 to TRBJ1-1; TRBD1 matches at 9 bases. CDR1 is SGHTA and CDR2 is FQGTGA in the germline V gene. Trimming at V came to 1 base and at J to 2 bases, leaving 5 bases not matched to a gene. The CDR3 loop spans 16 amino acids. The CDR3 region has the DNA TGTGCCAGCAGCTTAATACAGGGGGCGGGCAACACTGAAGCTTTCTTT. Its translation: CASSLIQGAGNTEAFF.

The chain couples TRBV11-1 to TRBJ2-1, with D perhaps TRBD2 (6 bases). Germline CDR1 SGHAT, CDR2 FQDESV (reference sequence). The CDR3 is 14 residues long. Trimming stripped 5 bases from V and 1 base from J, with 9 bases between. CDR3 protein: CASSLGGSYNEQFF. The CDR3, as DNA: TGTGCCAGCAGCCTCGGGGGTTCCTACAATGAGCAGTTCTTC. The full variable domain, its missing parts supplied by reference TRBV11-1 and TRBJ2-1, is EAEVAQSPRYKITEKSQAVAFWCDPISGHATLYWYRQILGQGPELLVQFQDESVVDDSQLPKDRFSAERLKGVDSTLKIQPAELGDSAMYLCASSLGGSYNEQFFGPGTRLTVL.

The genes are TRBV27 and TRBJ1-1, with D perhaps matching TRBD1 (5 bases). Germline assignment: CDR1 MNHEY and CDR2 SMNVEV (reference sequence). Trimming removed 3 bases at V and 4 bases at J, with 21 bases between. The CDR3 totals 17 residues. This CDR3 reads CASSFSGSGGAVTEAFF. CDR3 nucleotide sequence: TGTGCCAGCAGTTTCTCGGGAAGTGGAGGGGCGGTCACTGAAGCTTTCTTT.

This chain joins TRBV23-1 and TRBJ2-7; 12 nucleotides agree with TRBD1. TRBV23-1 qualifies as an ORF whose function is uncertain. V lost 7 bases to trimming and J lost 5 bases; unmatched junction nucleotides: 6. The CDR3 consists of 14 residues. The DNA for the CDR3 is TGCGCCAGCAACGAAGGGACAGGGGGCAACGAGCAGTACTTC. Protein sequence: CASNEGTGGNEQYF.

The rearrangement joins TRBV30 to TRBJ2-2; D is perhaps TRBD2 (6 bases). Trimming cost V 7 bases and J 5 bases, with 11 bases left between them. The CDR3 covers 12 residues. Looked up from germline, CDR1 is GTSNPN and CDR2 is SVGIG (reference sequence). Written as DNA, the CDR3 is TGTGCCTTCACCGGGGGTACCGGGGAGCTGTTTTTT. Translating gives CAFTGGTGELFF.

This CDR3 is CASSLVRGTSYEQYF. CDR3 in DNA: TGTGCCAGCAGCTTAGTGCGGGGGACCTCCTACGAGCAGTACTTC. The V gene is TRBV13, the J gene TRBJ2-7; TRBD2 matches at 7 bases. Looked up from germline, CDR1 is PRHDT and CDR2 is FYEKMQ (reference sequence). The CDR3 length is 15 residues. After removal of 1 base from V and 0 bases from J, the junction contained 3 bases not matched to a gene.

J is TRBJ1-1 and V is TRBV4-3; no firm D call. This CDR3 has 15 amino acids. The germline V and J ends were trimmed by 1 base and 0 bases, with 9 bases remaining between them. The V gene's germline CDR1 is LGHNA and CDR2 YSLEER. The CDR3 bases are TGCGCCAGCAGCCAAGGCGTCCTAATGAACACTGAAGCTTTCTTT. It specifies CASSQGVLMNTEAFF.

The chain uses TRBV27 and TRBJ1-1, with no clear D. V dropped 5 bases and J dropped 0 bases, with 10 bases sitting between them. Looked up from germline, CDR1 is MNHEY and CDR2 is SMNVEV (reference sequence). The CDR3 totals 14 residues. The CDR3 coding sequence is TGTGCCAGCAGTATACGACAATTGAACACTGAAGCTTTCTTT. Its protein is CASSIRQLNTEAFF.

The V and J genes are TRBV27 and TRBJ1-5, with 7 bases aligning to TRBD1. V was pared by 6 bases and J by 9 bases, with 11 bases of the junction left unmatched. Germline V gene lookup returns CDR1 MNHEY and CDR2 SMNVEV (reference sequence). The CDR3 spans 14 residues. CDR3 region: CASRPGGPNGPQHF. CDR3 DNA: TGTGCCAGCAGACCAGGGGGGCCCAATGGGCCCCAGCATTTT.

The chain combines TRBV5-4 with TRBJ2-5, with TRBD2 matching over 8 bases. The V gene's germline CDR1 is SGHNT and CDR2 YYREEE (reference sequence). The CDR3 loop spans 16 amino acids. V was clipped by 0 bases and J by 3 bases; unmatched bases: 7. CDR3 amino acids: CASSLVLRAGEETQYF. The DNA for the CDR3 is TGTGCCAGCAGCTTGGTGTTGCGAGCGGGGGAAGAGACCCAGTACTTC.

The chain combines TRBV14 with TRBJ2-6, with 8 bases matching TRBD1. J gave up 0 bases and V 3 bases, and 4 bases lay outside the gene matches. This CDR3 has 17 amino acids. The germline CDR1 and CDR2 sequences are SGHDN and FVKESK. DNA of the CDR3: TGTGCCAGCAGCCAGCGGACAGGGATCTCTGGGGCCAACGTCCTGACTTTC. Translating it yields CASSQRTGISGANVLTF.

This sequence joins TRBV2 and TRBJ2-2; TRBD1 agrees at 8 bases. This CDR3 spans 15 amino acids. Germline V CDR1 and CDR2: SNHLY, FYNNEI. Trimming took 8 bases from V and 4 from J; bases not matched to a gene: 9. The CDR3 loop is CASRGRGLGTGELFF. The DNA of the CDR3 is TGTGCCAGCCGCGGCAGGGGGCTGGGCACCGGGGAGCTGTTTTTT.

V is TRBV6-1 and J is TRBJ1-1; perhaps TRBD1 as D (6 bases). The CDR3 is 15 residues long. Trimming left V 1 base short and J 7 bases short, with 16 bases between. CDR1 and CDR2 (germline): MNHNS, SASEGT. The CDR3 DNA follows: TGTGCCAGCAGTGAAGGGACAGTACGTTCCGTTGAAGCTTTCTTT. Translating it yields CASSEGTVRSVEAFF.

This clone was seen a handful of times. The V and J genes are TRBV6-1 and TRBJ1-4; D is possibly TRBD1 (6 bases). Germline V gives CDR1 MNHNS, CDR2 SASEGT. V was cut by 3 bases and J by 8 bases, with 13 bases left in between. The CDR3 length is 14 residues. CDR3 in DNA: TGTGCCAGCAGTGAGCTACTCAGGGGCGAAAAACTGTTTTTT. Its protein is CASSELLRGEKLFF.

The chain uses TRBV19 and TRBJ1-5, with 11 nucleotides matching TRBD1. This CDR3 contains 16 residues. CDR1 LNHDA and CDR2 SQIVND come from the germline V gene (reference sequence). Germline trimming cut 5 bases from V and 2 bases from J; bases unmatched to any gene: 5. Here the CDR3 DNA reads TGTGCCAGTAGTTCACCGGGACAGGGGGGCAATCAGCCCCAGCATTTT. Amino acids: CASSSPGQGGNQPQHF.